This T cell receptor beta chain stems from a study of T-cell reconstitution after alpha-beta-depleted transplantation in children. General study results and limits: The main origin of T-cell counts and diversity one year after transplant was newly produced T cells. Alpha-beta T cells about two months after transplant reportedly derived from several hundred expanded graft clones.

Unique molecular identifiers were incorporated during preparation of the TCRbeta library. MiXCR was run by TCRdb on the PCR reads, yielding one entry per CDR3 protein. In the table there are roughly 120,000 distinct CDR3 sequences, around 10% of which are singletons. This clonotype was recorded a few times. Its antigen is unidentified. V dropped 5 bases and J dropped 6 bases, with 23 bases sitting between them. The germline V gene encodes CDR1 SGHRS and CDR2 YFSETQ. The CDR3 extends over 17 amino acids. The specimen was PBMCs, collected before TCRalphabeta/CD19-depleted stem cell transplant. The receptor was derived from a boy aged 2-15 years with acute lymphoblastic leukemia, due to receive a stem cell transplant. The chain recombines TRBV5-1 with TRBJ2-2, with D maybe TRBD2 (6 bases). This CDR3 reads CASRPTWPGLGAGELFF. For the CDR3, the DNA is TGCGCCAGCAGACCTACCTGGCCGGGACTCGGGGCCGGGGAGCTGTTTTTT.